Sequencing of this T cell receptor beta chain was carried out in a study of blood T cell repertoires in COVID-19. Study overall: Both acute and convalescent COVID-19 samples were obtained from the United States, Italy and Spain. PBMCs, B-cell-depleted T cells, or T cells were the source of the cDNA or gDNA that made up the material.

Profiling relied on immunoSEQ multiplex PCR, and the TCRdb table lists in-frame clones only, not all of them. The data contain about 300,000 clones, 65% to 90% of them singletons. Everyone who took part was roughly 18 to 90 years old, and they came from about 23 US areas. From germline, CDR1 is SGHDT and CDR2 YYEEEE. The CDR3 runs 13 residues. Trimming took off 3 bases at V and 2 bases at J, with 9 bases between the two ends. The J gene is TRBJ2-7, the V gene TRBV5-6, with no clear D. The sample consisted of PBMCs or T cells enriched from blood (not recorded which). The receptor's source is a man aged 25 to 40 who had recovered from COVID-19. For the CDR3, the DNA is TGTGCCAGCAGCTCGAGCGAAACCTACGAGCAGTACTTC. It codes for CASSSSETYEQYF.